These T cell receptor beta chains were read from a single sample in a study of cytomegalovirus exposure and HLA in healthy donors. Sequencing was performed with immunoSEQ multiplex PCR; in TCRdb, only in-frame clones are kept and a portion is missing. The sample has under 200,000 clones, 80% to 85% seen once. The sequenced material came from PBMCs. These receptors all come from a woman in her late teens or twenties in good health and CMV-seronegative. Each CDR3 is given without its conserved first and last residue.

j_call,v_call,cdr3_aa
TRBJ1-3,TRBV7-9,ASSRTGDWIDSGNTIY
TRBJ1-4,TRBV6-1,ASSDTYIGRLGNEKLF
TRBJ1-2,TRBV19,ASSILAGGYGYT
TRBJ2-1,TRBV11-3,ASSTRAGSSYNEQF
TRBJ2-7,TRBV5-8,ASSFKEQY
TRBJ2-5,TRBV6-5,ASNLLAGGQETQY
TRBJ1-4,TRBV7-9,ASSRTEVDEKLF
TRBJ1-3,TRBV30,AWSTGWAGNTIY
TRBJ2-1,TRBV11-2,ASSLAPVLSSYNEQF
TRBJ1-3,TRBV7-2,ASSPGRTGSGNTIY
TRBJ1-5,TRBV4-1,ASSQGSALRSNQPQH
TRBJ2-3,TRBV18,ASSPGLYTDTQY
TRBJ2-3,TRBV7-6,ASSVGLGNTDTQY
TRBJ2-1,TRBV5-1,ASSLVKGQGANEQF
TRBJ2-3,TRBV21-1,AKRGGSYTDTQY
TRBJ2-3,TRBV28,ASSLTSSTDTQY
TRBJ2-6,TRBV9,ASKAGWGANVLT
TRBJ2-3,TRBV30,AWSAQGVDTQY
TRBJ2-7,TRBV5-4,ASSGGAVSSYEQY
TRBJ2-3,TRBV5-1,ASSSGQGDTQY
TRBJ1-4,TRBV6-1,ASSGGPATNEKLF
TRBJ1-2,TRBV6-4,ASSEQFGGRTGYT
TRBJ1-5,TRBV19,ASSAGTGGNQPQH
TRBJ1-1,TRBV27,ASSFKRDTEAF
TRBJ2-7,TRBV30,AWSQLEAGGSYEQY
TRBJ1-1,TRBV27,ASTGDRGLRTEAF
TRBJ1-2,TRBV27,ASYPFGDSDYGYT
TRBJ1-5,TRBV4-1,ASSQLVTGGDQPQH
TRBJ1-4,TRBV27,ASSFSGAPTNEKLF
TRBJ2-1,TRBV5-8,ASSLGTSGTNNEQF
TRBJ2-3,TRBV28,ASNGQPTSTDTQY
TRBJ2-7,TRBV10-3,ATYGTGDYEQY
TRBJ2-1,TRBV7-8,ASSLSVYNEQF
TRBJ2-2,TRBV7-6,ASSLETGPTGELF
TRBJ2-2,TRBV28,ASSFEGGRRGTGELF
TRBJ2-5,TRBV5-4,ASSGREVQETQY
TRBJ1-1,TRBV6-5,ASRRDRASTEAF
TRBJ2-1,TRBV7-2,ASSFGLASNEQF
TRBJ1-2,TRBV27,ASSYGRDSRGYT
TRBJ2-6,TRBV7-2,ASSPPQRRYSGANVLT
TRBJ1-1,TRBV9,ASTGDNRMNTEAF
TRBJ1-4,TRBV6-1,ASIDGVHNEKLF
TRBJ2-5,TRBV5-6,ASATRGTQY
TRBJ2-1,TRBV11-3,ASSLDRGKYEQF